The next 11 T cell receptor beta chains were all read from a single sample in a study of blood T cell repertoires in COVID-19. Sequencing used immunoSEQ multiplex PCR; TCRdb keeps in-frame clones, though not all of them. Of about 160,000 clones listed, about 80% are singletons. The sequenced sample was peripheral blood. The receptors here all came from an older man who had recovered from COVID-19.

The chain carries TRBV20-1 and TRBJ2-1, with 13 bases matching TRBD2. Trimming removed 3 bases from V and 4 bases from J; junction bases left unmatched: 9. Germline V lookup: CDR1 DFQATT, CDR2 SNEGSKA (reference sequence). This CDR3 contains 17 residues. The CDR3 region has the DNA TGCAGTGCTAGTGGGGGACTAGCGGGACGGGCGTACAATGAGCAGTTCTTC. Translation: CSASGGLAGRAYNEQFF.

The chain joins TRBV27 to TRBJ1-5, with 10 positions matching TRBD1. The J segment lost 4 bases and the V segment lost 6 bases, leaving 6 bases of the junction unmatched. CDR1 and CDR2 from the germline V gene are MNHEY and SMNVEV (reference sequence). The CDR3 has 15 amino acids. The CDR3 region has the DNA TGTGCCAGCAGCCGCCAGGGACAGGGGAATCAGCCCCAGCATTTT. Its protein is CASSRQGQGNQPQHF.

The V call is TRBV9, the J call TRBJ2-5, with 9 bases identical to TRBD1. This CDR3 comprises 15 residues. Germline V gives CDR1 SGDLS, CDR2 YYNGEE. With 2 bases clipped from V and 5 bases from J, the junction kept 7 bases outside the gene matches. The CDR3 sequence is CASSVGTGNGETQYF. The CDR3 coding sequence is TGTGCCAGCAGCGTGGGGACAGGGAATGGGGAGACCCAGTACTTC. The full variable domain, completed using reference TRBV9 and TRBJ2-5, is DSGVTQTPKHLITATGQRVTLRCSPRSGDLSVYWYQQSLDQGLQFLIQYYNGEERAKGNILERFSAQQFPDLHSELNLSSLELGDSALYFCASSVGTGNGETQYFGPGTRLLVL.

A remark on this clone: The identical CDR3 is also encoded by other nucleotide sequences in the sample. The chain links TRBV5-4 to TRBJ1-1, with 7 bases fitting TRBD1. This CDR3 has 15 residues. Trimming at V came to 4 bases and at J to 0 bases, leaving 6 bases not matched to a gene. Germline V CDR1 and CDR2: SGHNT, YYREEE (reference sequence). CDR3 sequence: CASSPSGTVNTEAFF. CDR3 bases: TGTGCCAGCAGCCCCTCCGGGACAGTGAACACTGAAGCTTTCTTT.

The genes are TRBV15 and TRBJ2-7, with no clear D. Germline lookup yields CDR1 LNHNV and CDR2 YYDKDF (reference sequence). Trimming cost V 9 bases and J 0 bases, with 15 bases left between them. This CDR3 region has 14 residues. CDR3 nucleotide sequence: TGTGCCACGAGATTGGCGGCCGACTCCTACGAGCAGTACTTC. Amino acids: CATRLAADSYEQYF.

This chain connects TRBV2 to TRBJ1-1, with D possibly TRBD1 on 6 matching bases. The CDR3 is made up of 14 amino acids. The germline V gene encodes CDR1 SNHLY and CDR2 FYNNEI. With 5 bases removed from V and 4 bases from J, the gap between germline ends came to 14 bases. CDR3 bases: TGTGCCAGCAGTCGGACAGCCGGACTCACTGAAGCTTTCTTT. This gives the protein CASSRTAGLTEAFF.

The chain uses TRBV20-1 and TRBJ2-1; no reliable D call. V was trimmed by 4 bases and J by 7 bases, leaving 17 bases between them. The CDR3 length is 14 residues. Germline CDR1 is DFQATT and CDR2 is SNEGSKA (reference sequence). The CDR3 DNA reads as TGCAGTGCTATTGAGTCCCTCGCTAAAAATGAGCAGTTCTTC. The encoded protein is CSAIESLAKNEQFF.

V and J are TRBV20-1 and TRBJ2-1; TRBD2 aligns across 9 bases. Germline CDR1 and CDR2: DFQATT and SNEGSKA (reference sequence). This CDR3 contains 15 residues. Trimming cost V 4 bases and J 7 bases; bases outside gene matches: 11. The CDR3 protein is CSAIDRAGGLNEQFF. The CDR3 DNA reads TGCAGTGCTATTGATAGGGCGGGAGGGCTAAATGAGCAGTTCTTC.

V is TRBV6-1 and J is TRBJ1-1; possibly TRBD1 for D (6 bases). Between the trimmed V and J ends, which lost 3 bases and 3 bases, there was a span of 8 bases. The germline CDR1 and CDR2 sequences are MNHNS and SASEGT. This CDR3 spans 13 amino acids. This CDR3 reads CASSEQGYTEAFF. The CDR3 region has the DNA TGTGCCAGCAGTGAGCAGGGGTACACTGAAGCTTTCTTT.

This chain uses TRBV5-1 with TRBJ2-7; 15 bases align to TRBD2. The CDR3 runs 15 residues. V lost 4 bases to trimming and J lost 7 bases; unmatched junction nucleotides: 6. The germline V gene has CDR1 SGHRS and CDR2 YFSETQ. The CDR3 DNA follows: TGCGCCAGCAGCATAGGACTAGCGGGAGGGTCTGAGCAGTACTTC. It codes for CASSIGLAGGSEQYF.

This clone showed up just a few times. V gene TRBV20-1 combines with J gene TRBJ2-1; a weak D match, TRBD2 (6 bases). The CDR3 covers 10 residues. The V gene's germline CDR1 is DFQATT and CDR2 SNEGSKA (reference sequence). Trimming stripped 3 bases from V and 13 bases from J, with 10 bases between. The CDR3, as DNA: TGCAGTGCTAGCCGGGACTCTCAGTTCTTC. Protein: CSASRDSQFF.